This TCR beta chain was documented in a study of T-cell memory formation after mild COVID-19. This clonotype was detected only a few times. TCRdb independently ran MiXCR on the 5' RACE reads; one entry per CDR3 protein. The data show 150,000 to 200,000 distinct CDR3 sequences, roughly 28% seen once. V was pared by 7 bases and J by 0 bases, with 12 bases between. This CDR3 contains 15 residues. From germline, CDR1 is SGHVS and CDR2 FQNEAQ. The clonotype originates from an adult woman who had mild COVID-19 (a few samples of this study predate the infection). Cell type and time point are not known. What was sequenced was PBMCs or a T cell subset sorted from them (not recorded which). This chain links TRBV7-8 with TRBJ1-4; D uncertain. Here the CDR3 reads CASTYRIATNEKLFF. CDR3 sequence (DNA): TGTGCCAGCACCTATCGGATTGCAACTAATGAAAAACTGTTTTTT.